This TCR beta chain was found in a study of T-cell memory formation after mild COVID-19. Notes on the study in general: Pre-infection memory contained some responding clones, which suggested that cross-reactive memory had joined.

The V gene lost 6 bases and the J gene lost 0 bases, with 11 bases spanning the gap. Germline V gives CDR1 MNHEY, CDR2 SMNVEV (reference sequence). The CDR3 consists of 15 residues. There are a few counts of this clonotype. Its antigen remains unknown. TCRdb processed the 5' RACE reads anew with MiXCR; each CDR3 protein has one entry. The table has around 160,000 distinct CDR3 sequences, about 9.9% seen once. Sequencing was done on a sample of PBMCs or a T cell subset sorted from them (not recorded which). The V gene is TRBV27, the J gene TRBJ1-4; D perhaps matches TRBD1 (6 bases). The receptor comes from a man aged 18 to 35 who had mild COVID-19 (a few samples of this study predate the infection). Cell type and time point are not known. CDR3 sequence reads: CASRDSSATNEKLFF. The CDR3 nucleotides are TGTGCCAGCAGGGACAGCTCTGCAACTAATGAAAAACTGTTTTTT.